This T cell receptor beta chain was captured in a study of T cells in Graves' hyperthyroidism and ophthalmopathy. This clonotype was counted many times. This CDR3 has 14 amino acids. The V gene's germline CDR1 is MNHNS and CDR2 SASEGT. V lost 6 bases to trimming and J lost 6 bases; unmatched junction nucleotides: 5. From RNA transcripts, TCR beta CDR3 regions were amplified. HTBI primers drove first-round RT-PCR of the TCR CDR3. One entry per CDR3 protein results from TCRdb running MiXCR on the multiplex PCR reads. This sample has roughly 110,000 distinct CDR3 sequences, with roughly 15% found just once. Each diagnosis drew on symptoms, thyroxine, TRAb, thyroid ultrasound and orbital computed tomography findings.

The TCR was taken from a woman in her fifties or sixties with Graves' hyperthyroidism. Specimen: blood. This chain connects TRBV6-1 to TRBJ2-1; 10 nucleotides line up with TRBD2. The CDR3 coding sequence is TGTGCCAGCAGGAGAGCGGGAGGGCCCAATGAGCAGTTCTTC. Translation: CASRRAGGPNEQFF.